The T cell receptor (beta chain) under discussion was sequenced for a study of blood T cell repertoires in COVID-19 (dated by TCRdb to the early 2020s). Turning to the overall study: Samples from collaborators originated in the United States, Italy and Spain and spanned both the acute and convalescent phases of COVID-19. Deeply sampled blood TCRbeta repertoires from subjects exposed to, actively infected with, or recovered from COVID-19 were included in the dataset. The prospective study material was composed of cDNA or gDNA derived from T cells, B-cell-depleted T cells, or PBMCs. Samples were obtained from the ongoing ImmuneRACE study (first 160 participants) and from over 1,000 subjects provided by 6 global collaborators. A freely available public database, intended as a resource for researchers studying the immune response to SARS-CoV-2, is where the repertoires were released. The sample metadata nearly always contained a de-identified subject ID, COVID-19 status, age in years and sex. Where available, HLA class I and class II types were taken from metadata supplied by the sample provider and were not determined by assay-based typing.

About this clone itself: Its antigen has not been determined. Within one base of it there is no much larger clone, and no base qualities were kept.

In the prospective study, participants were 18 to 89 years old, resided in approximately 25 geographic areas of the United States, and were enrolled through a virtual design. In the prospective study, cohorts were assigned on the basis of participant-reported clinical history obtained from a screening survey and a study questionnaire. Each participant in the prospective study had whole blood, serum and a nasopharyngeal or oropharyngeal swab collected by mobile phlebotomists. Additional blood draws and questionnaires over an approximately two-month period could optionally be provided by prospective study participants. Before DNA extraction, prospective study blood samples were shipped either frozen or at room temperature. The immunoSEQ Assay, a bias-controlled multiplex PCR, was used to amplify TCRbeta CDR3 regions from genomic DNA. In the source study's methods: Nucleated cell counts per sample were estimated from amplification of reference gene primers within the assay. Sequence reads were collapsed and filtered to measure the absolute abundance of every unique TCRbeta CDR3 rearrangement. Productive Simpson clonality was computed per sample as the square root of Simpson's diversity index over productive rearrangements. What TCRdb holds here is the immuneACCESS table cut down to in-frame rearrangements. Part of the clones is not present; checked against another copy, under half of the missing clones reflect an unresolved V gene, and the others are unexplained. The V and J calls and clone size come from that table; D and trimming were worked out from the DNA. The sample table shows 200,000 or so clones, and nearly 90% are seen once. The ten largest clones add up to approximately 2.3% of the sample.

On the study overall, not on this receptor specifically: Clinical and demographic metadata were provided uncurated, with the amount varying by source and participant.

Specimen: PBMCs or T cells enriched from blood (not recorded which). The clonotype was recovered from a woman in her forties with acute COVID-19.

The base sequence is TGCACCAGCAGCCAAGACCATAGACAGGGACGGGAGACCCAGTACTTC. This is translated as CTSSQDHRQGRETQYF. The sequence links TRBV1 to TRBJ2-5; TRBD1 is the table's D call, not checked against the DNA. TRBV1 counts as a pseudogene. Including the terminal cysteine and phenylalanine, the CDR3 comprises 16 residues. The read is trimmed to its CDR3 DNA, 48 bases read in frame from base 1.